This entry describes one TCR beta chain. Its antigen is not identified. The data belong to a study of shared clonotypes between healthy human individuals. The wider study: The cohort had two women and a few men, ages 18 to 49. For every donor, three CD4 naive, three CD4 memory, two CD8 naive and one CD8 memory plates were used.

V was cut by 5 bases and J by 5 bases, with 13 bases left in between. The CDR3 loop spans 13 amino acids. Germline assignment: CDR1 MNHNY and CDR2 SVGAGI (reference sequence). Points from the study as a whole: Generally, estimated richness proved larger in naive subsets than it did in memory subsets.

CD45RA+ naive and CD45RA-negative memory subsets were separated from CD4+ cells. TCRdb keeps only in-frame clones here, not all; method: immunoSEQ multiplex PCR. The table shows some 2.4 million clones, with roughly 93% occurring only once. The V and J genes are TRBV6-6 and TRBJ2-7; D possibly corresponds to TRBD1 (6 bases). The sample taken for sequencing was naive CD4+ T cells from PBMCs. The subset here: CD45RA+ positively selected. This TCR was sampled from a man between 18 and 35 years old in good health. Some clones in this sample may be carry-over from other donors' samples. CDR3 coding DNA: TGTGCCAGCAGTCCGTCGACAGGCCACGAGCAGTACTTC. This codes for CASSPSTGHEQYF.